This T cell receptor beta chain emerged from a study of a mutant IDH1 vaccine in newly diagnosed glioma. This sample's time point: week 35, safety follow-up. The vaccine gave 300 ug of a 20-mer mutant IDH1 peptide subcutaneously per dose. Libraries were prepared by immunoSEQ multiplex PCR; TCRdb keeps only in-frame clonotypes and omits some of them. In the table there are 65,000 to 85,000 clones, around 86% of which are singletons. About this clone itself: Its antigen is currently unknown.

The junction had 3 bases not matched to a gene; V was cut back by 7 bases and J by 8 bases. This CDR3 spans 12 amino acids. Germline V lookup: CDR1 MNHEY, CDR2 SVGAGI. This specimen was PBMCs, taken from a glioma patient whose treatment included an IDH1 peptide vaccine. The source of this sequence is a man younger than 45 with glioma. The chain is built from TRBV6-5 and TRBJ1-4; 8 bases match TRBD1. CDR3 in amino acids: CASNHRGEKLFF. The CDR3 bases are TGTGCCAGCAACCACAGGGGGGAAAAACTGTTTTTT.